These 32 T cell receptor beta chains came from one sample sequenced in a study of regulatory T cells in long-lasting Graves disease. Time point meaning: persistent/refractory GD, antithyroid drugs over 5 years with positive TRAb. There was RNA extracted from PBMCs, and the TCR library was made from it. iRepertoire HTBI primers and Arm-PCR of CDR3 regions built TCR beta libraries. MiXCR, applied by TCRdb to the multiplex PCR reads, yields one record per CDR3 protein. The sample yields under 450,000 distinct CDR3 sequences, less than 30% seen once. Here the sequenced sample was peripheral blood mononuclear cells (PBMCs), taken when the disease was refractory, from a patient treated with antithyroid drugs. Receptor source: a woman between 40 and 50 years old with Graves disease.

Of note for this clonotype: This may be a read error, as it is one base from a much larger clone. The rearrangement links TRBV6-1 to TRBJ2-2, with 11 bases identical to TRBD2. Looked up from germline, CDR1 is MNHNS and CDR2 is SASEGT. The CDR3 totals 16 residues. The trim removed 8 bases at V and 7 bases at J, leaving 12 bases unmatched. The CDR3 loop is CASEPLGLAGGGELFF. In DNA form, the CDR3 reads TGTGCCAGCGAACCACTGGGGCTAGCGGGAGGCGGGGAGCTGTTTTTT.

As concerns this clonotype: A read error may be the cause here, since a much bigger clone is one base away. The chain combines TRBV7-2 with TRBJ1-2; the D is unclear. Germline assignment: CDR1 SGHTA and CDR2 FQGNSA. This CDR3 spans 15 amino acids. Trimming stripped 4 bases from V and 3 bases from J, with 15 bases between. In DNA form, the CDR3 reads TGTGCCAGCAGCTATAACGGACGGACCTACTATGGCTACACCTTC. This translates into CASSYNGRTYYGYTF.

The chain carries TRBV19 and TRBJ2-2; 7 bases are shared with TRBD2. The V and J ends lost 4 bases and 2 bases, in that order; junction bases with no gene match: 4. The CDR3 is 15 residues long. Per the germline V gene, CDR1 is LNHDA and CDR2 is SQIVND (reference sequence). The CDR3 DNA sequence: TGTGCCAGTAGTAAAGCGGGACCTAACACCGGGGAGCTGTTTTTT. This sequence encodes CASSKAGPNTGELFF. The complete variable domain, with remaining parts taken from reference TRBV19 and TRBJ2-2, reads DGGITQSPKYLFRKEGQNVTLSCEQNLNHDAMYWYRQDPGQGLRLIYYSQIVNDFQKGDIAEGYSVSREKKESFPLTVTSAQKNPTAFYLCASSKAGPNTGELFFGEGSRLTVL.

V and J are TRBV20-1 and TRBJ2-6; TRBD1 matches at 8 bases. V shed 1 base, J shed 1 base, and the junction held 6 bases outside the gene matches. This CDR3 spans 17 amino acids. Germline-derived CDR1 and CDR2 are DFQATT and SNEGSKA (reference sequence). The CDR3 sequence: CSARAGQAVSGANVLTF. In DNA form, the CDR3 reads TGCAGTGCTAGAGCGGGACAGGCGGTATCTGGGGCCAACGTCCTGACTTTC.

This clonotype was recorded at least ten times. V gene TRBV12-3 or TRBV12-4 combines with J gene TRBJ2-7; 11 bases are shared with TRBD2. CDR3 length: 15 amino acids. V lost 5 bases to trimming and J lost 6 bases; unmatched junction nucleotides: 9. The CDR3 nucleotides are TGTGCCAGCAGTCCCCAACTAGCGGGAGTTGCCGAGCAGTACTTC. Its translation is CASSPQLAGVAEQYF.

This clonotype was seen at least ten times. V is TRBV27 and J is TRBJ2-1; 11 nucleotides agree with TRBD2. The CDR3 has 16 residues. J gave up 4 bases and V 7 bases, and 9 bases lay outside the gene matches. The germline CDR1 and CDR2 sequences are MNHEY and SMNVEV (reference sequence). CDR3 residues: CASKLSGTSGYNEQFF. The CDR3 DNA sequence: TGTGCCAGCAAATTGAGTGGGACTAGCGGATACAATGAGCAGTTCTTC.

In its sample, this clonotype was seen once. This could be a read error, since a much larger clone is one nucleotide away. The V and J genes are TRBV12-3 or TRBV12-4 and TRBJ1-5; D call uncertain. This CDR3 has 15 residues. Trimming stripped 3 bases from V and 2 bases from J, with 11 bases between. CDR3 coding DNA: TGTGCCAGCAGTTTCCTCACTAAGGGCAATCAGCCCCAGCATTTT. It codes for CASSFLTKGNQPQHF.

V and J are TRBV20-1 and TRBJ1-5; D is uncertain. The germline V gene encodes CDR1 DFQATT and CDR2 SNEGSKA (reference sequence). This CDR3 contains 15 residues. V dropped 6 bases and J dropped 1 base, with 16 bases sitting between them. The DNA of the CDR3 is TGCAGTGCCGTGGATCTAAAGGACAGCAATCAGCCCCAGCATTTT. As protein: CSAVDLKDSNQPQHF.

At least ten counts were recorded for this clonotype. The genes are TRBV7-9 and TRBJ1-2, with TRBD1 as a possible D gene (6 bases). Trimming pared 5 bases from V and 5 bases from J, leaving 9 bases between. The CDR3 is made up of 12 amino acids. Per the germline V gene, CDR1 is SEHNR and CDR2 is FQNEAQ (reference sequence). The CDR3 sequence: CASSVGQYGYTF. The CDR3 coding sequence is TGTGCCAGCAGCGTAGGACAGTATGGCTACACCTTC.

This clonotype was seen a few times. The rearrangement uses TRBV6-1 and TRBJ1-5; tentatively, D is TRBD1 (6 bases). CDR1 MNHNS and CDR2 SASEGT come from the germline V gene. V shed 6 bases and J shed 6 bases, with 15 bases lying between them. CDR3 length: 14 residues. The CDR3 region has the DNA TGTGCCAGCAGCAGAGGGGGGGGAGGTCAGCCCCAGCATTTT. This codes for CASSRGGGGQPQHF.

The chain combines TRBV28 with TRBJ2-3; TRBD2 aligns across 8 bases. The junction had 7 bases not matched to a gene; V was cut back by 3 bases and J by 8 bases. Germline CDR1 and CDR2: MDHEN and SYDVKM. The CDR3 sequence is 14 residues long. CDR3 residues: CASSFISGSGTQYF. Written as DNA, the CDR3 is TGTGCCAGCAGTTTTATCAGCGGGAGTGGTACGCAGTATTTT.

This clonotype came up many times. CDR3 in amino acids: CASRTGVAYNEQFF. CDR3 DNA sequence: TGTGCCAGCAGGACAGGAGTTGCCTACAATGAGCAGTTCTTC. The chain recombines TRBV2 with TRBJ2-1; TRBD1 is a possible D gene (6 bases). CDR1 and CDR2 from the germline V gene are SNHLY and FYNNEI. The V and J ends lost 6 bases and 2 bases respectively, with 11 bases between them. The CDR3 spans 14 residues.

The CDR3 region has the DNA TGTGCCAGCAGCCCTAGACTAGGCACAGATACGCAGTATTTT. This sequence encodes CASSPRLGTDTQYF. J is TRBJ2-3 and V is TRBV12-3 or TRBV12-4, with D maybe TRBD2 (6 bases). The V end was cut by 6 bases, the J end by 1 base, with 11 bases between. This CDR3 spans 14 amino acids.

The chain has TRBV5-1 and TRBJ2-3; possibly TRBD2 for D (5 bases). This CDR3 region has 15 residues. Trimming shortened V by 2 bases and J by 2 bases, and 12 bases separated the two germline ends. Germline CDR1 and CDR2: SGHRS and YFSETQ. The CDR3 protein is CASSLRKRDTDTQYF. Here the CDR3 DNA reads TGCGCCAGCAGCTTAAGGAAGAGGGACACAGATACGCAGTATTTT.

For the CDR3, the DNA is TGCAGTGCTAGAGAGGGACTAGCGGAGAGAAAAAACATTCAGTACTTC. This codes for CSAREGLAERKNIQYF. V is TRBV20-1 and J is TRBJ2-4; 11 bases match TRBD2. This CDR3 comprises 16 residues. Germline V CDR1 and CDR2: DFQATT, SNEGSKA (reference sequence). Trimming at V came to 0 bases and at J to 4 bases, leaving 5 bases not matched to a gene.

This clonotype was seen only a few times. The gene calls are TRBV5-1 and TRBJ2-2; 10 nucleotides agree with TRBD2. V shed 5 bases, J shed 4 bases, and the junction held 8 bases outside the gene matches. The CDR3 sequence is 16 residues long. Germline V gene data show CDR1 as SGHRS and CDR2 as YFSETQ. This CDR3 is CASSRLAGELTGELFF. The CDR3 DNA reads as TGCGCCAGCAGTCGACTAGCGGGTGAGCTCACCGGGGAGCTGTTTTTT.

This clonotype was seen many times. The chain combines TRBV12-3 or TRBV12-4 with TRBJ2-5; D unresolved. This CDR3 region has 16 residues. With 4 bases removed from V and 0 bases from J, the gap between germline ends came to 15 bases. CDR3 nucleotide sequence: TGTGCCAGCAGTTCCTCCAGTCTCAGGTACCAAGAGACCCAGTACTTC. Protein: CASSSSSLRYQETQYF.

A word on this clonotype: This sequence may be a read error, since a much larger clone differs from it by one base. The chain combines TRBV6-1 with TRBJ1-1; D ambiguous. The CDR3 runs 12 residues. Germline CDR1 reads MNHNS; CDR2 reads SASEGT. CDR3 loop: CASSRGNTEVFF. The CDR3 bases are TGTGCCAGCAGTCGAGGAAACACTGAAGTTTTCTTT.

As concerns this clonotype: A read error may explain this, as a much larger clone is one base away. The V and J genes are TRBV28 and TRBJ1-5; TRBD1 might be the D (5 bases). V was shortened by 4 bases and J by 4 bases, with 8 bases between the two germline ends. This CDR3 has 13 amino acids. In germline, CDR1 is MDHEN, CDR2 SYDVKM. CDR3 protein: CASSWRGNQPQHF. CDR3 bases: TGTGCCAGCAGTTGGAGGGGAAATCAGCCCCAGCATTTT.

In this sample, this clonotype turned up a few times. The chain links TRBV4-1 to TRBJ1-1; possible D gene TRBD1, 5 bases. The V and J ends lost 4 bases and 5 bases respectively, with 11 bases between them. Germline assignment: CDR1 MGHRA and CDR2 YSYEKL. The CDR3 extends over 13 amino acids. Here the CDR3 reads CASSPGADTEAFF. The CDR3 DNA reads as TGCGCCAGCAGCCCTGGGGCTGATACTGAAGCTTTCTTT.

The rearrangement links TRBV28 to TRBJ2-1; unclear D gene. Trimming removed 7 bases from V and 5 bases from J, with 15 bases in between. Germline values: CDR1 MDHEN, CDR2 SYDVKM. This CDR3 is 14 amino acids long. In DNA form, the CDR3 reads TGTGCCAGCATACCTTATGGACGCAACAATGAGCAGTTCTTC. Its translation is CASIPYGRNNEQFF.

This clonotype was recorded a few times. The chain joins TRBV27 to TRBJ1-6; the D gene is possibly TRBD1 (5 bases). Germline values: CDR1 MNHEY, CDR2 SMNVEV (reference sequence). The CDR3 length is 16 residues. Deletions cut 2 bases from V and 6 bases from J, with 14 bases between. CDR3 sequence reads: CASSLNSGLINSPLHF. Written as DNA, the CDR3 is TGTGCCAGCAGTTTAAATTCGGGACTTATTAATTCACCCCTCCACTTT.

This clonotype showed up many times. The genes are TRBV28 and TRBJ1-3, with TRBD1 matching 7 bases. Germline lookup yields CDR1 MDHEN and CDR2 SYDVKM. This CDR3 is built from 16 residues. V was clipped by 7 bases and J by 0 bases; unmatched bases: 9. The CDR3 here is CASIPRDSFSGNTIYF. The CDR3 DNA sequence: TGTGCCAGCATCCCCCGGGACAGCTTCTCTGGAAACACCATATATTTT.

This rearrangement joins TRBV28 to TRBJ1-6; tentative D call: TRBD1 (5 bases). Germline CDR1 MDHEN, CDR2 SYDVKM. V was clipped by 6 bases and J by 9 bases, with 18 bases between them. CDR3 size: 15 residues. The CDR3 DNA reads as TGTGCCAGCAGCCAAGATCGGAGTAGGGGTTCACCCCTCCACTTT. Translation: CASSQDRSRGSPLHF.

The table lists this clonotype with a count of one. J is TRBJ1-4 and V is TRBV5-6; D is uncertain. V lost 1 base and J 8 bases, leaving 6 bases between the germline ends. CDR1 SGHDT and CDR2 YYEEEE come from the germline V gene. The CDR3 has 12 amino acids. The CDR3 DNA sequence: TGTGCCAGCAGCTTGTACCAAGAAAAACTGTTTTTT. The encoded protein is CASSLYQEKLFF.

This clonotype was counted at least ten times. This rearrangement joins TRBV6-5 to TRBJ2-7; 9 bases are shared with TRBD2. This CDR3 contains 15 residues. Germline CDR1 is MNHEY and CDR2 is SVGAGI. Trimming cost V 1 base and J 6 bases; bases outside gene matches: 7. CDR3 amino acids: CASSYWTSATSEQYF. CDR3 nucleotides: TGTGCCAGCAGTTACTGGACTAGCGCGACTAGCGAGCAGTACTTC.

The rearrangement joins TRBV2 to TRBJ2-5; TRBD2 matches at 9 bases. J was trimmed by 3 bases and V by 6 bases; bases with no gene match: 5. Germline CDR1 reads SNHLY; CDR2 reads FYNNEI. The CDR3 is made up of 14 amino acids. The CDR3 nucleotides are TGTGCCAGCAGGACCTTAGCGGGAGAAGAGACCCAGTACTTC. As protein: CASRTLAGEETQYF. Combining the CDR3 with reference TRBV2 and TRBJ2-5 gives the whole variable domain EPEVTQTPSHQVTQMGQEVILRCVPISNHLYFYWYRQILGQKVEFLVSFYNNEISEKSEIFDDQFSVERPDGSNFTLKIRSTKLEDSAMYFCASRTLAGEETQYFGPGTRLLVL.

This clonotype has ten or more counts. The rearrangement joins TRBV29-1 to TRBJ2-5, with TRBD2 matching over 7 bases. This CDR3 spans 13 amino acids. V trimming: 3 bases; J trimming: 1 base; junction bases outside the gene matches: 2. In germline, CDR1 is SQVTM, CDR2 ANQGSEA. This CDR3 is CSVDTSAQETQYF. The CDR3 DNA is TGCAGCGTTGACACTAGCGCCCAAGAGACCCAGTACTTC.

The chain joins TRBV20-1 to TRBJ1-5; a weak D match, TRBD1 (5 bases). CDR1 and CDR2 from the germline V gene are DFQATT and SNEGSKA (reference sequence). Trimming cost V 6 bases and J 3 bases, with 15 bases left between them. CDR3 length: 14 amino acids. CDR3 amino acids: CSAAGGHFNQPQHF. CDR3 DNA: TGCAGTGCGGCGGGAGGACACTTCAATCAGCCCCAGCATTTT.

The J gene is TRBJ2-3, the V gene TRBV11-2; tentatively, D is TRBD1 (5 bases). The CDR3 covers 16 residues. V was trimmed by 0 bases and J by 5 bases, leaving 15 bases between them. The germline CDR1 and CDR2 sequences are SGHAT and FQNNGV. CDR3 sequence reads: CASSLDPHRQLDTQYF. In nucleotides, the CDR3 is TGTGCCAGCAGCTTAGATCCCCATCGACAGTTAGATACGCAGTATTTT.

The CDR3 DNA is TGTGCCAGCAGTTTATCCCTCCTAGCGGGAGATGATACCGGGGAGCTGTTTTTT. This sequence encodes CASSLSLLAGDDTGELFF. This sequence joins TRBV12-3 or TRBV12-4 and TRBJ2-2, with 10 nucleotides matching TRBD2. The CDR3 is 18 amino acids. The V and J ends lost 2 bases and 5 bases, in that order; junction bases with no gene match: 11.

Many counts were recorded for this clonotype. The rearrangement joins TRBV12-3 or TRBV12-4 to TRBJ2-2; D is uncertain. V gave up 3 bases and J gave up 8 bases, with 19 bases separating them. The CDR3 sequence is 16 residues long. CDR3 DNA sequence: TGTGCCAGCAGTTTCCTTCCGGTCAACCTGGCTGGGGAGCTGTTTTTT. Translating it yields CASSFLPVNLAGELFF.